This TCR beta chain was profiled in a study of beta chain features in type 1 diabetes. Germline values: CDR1 KGHSH, CDR2 LQKENI. CDR3 length equals 14 residues. Deletions cut 5 bases from V and 3 bases from J, with 12 bases between. This clone was seen repeatedly, ten times or more. Its antigen is as yet unknown. TCRB transcripts that were expressed got sequenced, as all of the isolated RNA had been reverse transcribed. Generated by immunoSEQ multiplex PCR, the TCRdb table keeps only in-frame clones and is missing some. The data contain approximately 120,000 clones, roughly 17% of them singletons. General observations from the study: In every one of the four CD4+ subsets, TCRB CDR3s were moderately but significantly shorter in Type 1 diabetes patients.

Source material: central memory CD4+ T cells from blood. The chain carries TRBV18 and TRBJ2-3, with D perhaps TRBD1 or TRBD2 (7 bases each). The TCR originated in a man aged 18 to 29 with type 1 diabetes. CDR3 in amino acids: CASSTAGQTDTQYF. CDR3 in DNA: TGTGCCAGCTCAACAGCGGGACAGACAGATACGCAGTATTTT.